The entry below describes one T cell receptor (beta chain). The source of the sample is a study of OX40 agonist ivuxolimab in advanced cancers. The data were produced by immunoSEQ multiplex PCR, yet TCRdb's version contains in-frame clones alone and is incomplete. The sample gives fewer than 45,000 clones, around three quarters of which show up once; roughly a quarter is in the top ten. The J segment lost 10 bases and the V segment lost 4 bases, leaving 18 bases of the junction unmatched. This CDR3 is built from 16 residues. CDR1 SGHRS and CDR2 YFSETQ come from the germline V gene. The sequencing here drew on CD4+ or CD8+ T cells sorted from blood, taken in a trial of the OX40 agonist ivuxolimab. The rearrangement joins TRBV5-1 to TRBJ2-5; 8 bases match TRBD1. This TCR was recovered from an adult with an advanced solid tumor such as melanoma, head and neck, liver or kidney cancer. The chain's CDR3 is CASSNSAGQAPSGQYF. In DNA form, the CDR3 reads TGCGCCAGCAGCAATTCCGCGGGACAGGCACCTTCGGGCCAGTACTTC. The full variable domain, with the rest looked up from reference TRBV5-1 and TRBJ2-5, is KAGVTQTPRYLIKTRGQQVTLSCSPISGHRSVSWYQQTPGQGLQFLFEYFSETQRNKGNFPGRFSGRQFSNSRSEMNVSTLELGDSALYLCASSNSAGQAPSGQYFGPGTRLLVL.